The clone carrying this T cell receptor beta chain was observed at least ten times. Its cognate antigen is unknown. The sample comes from a study of CD8 T cells in ankylosing spondylitis. Study-level results: Matched ankylosing spondylitis synovial fluid reportedly showed significant enrichment of disease-linked clones. CD8+ cells made up the disease-linked clones, which were relatively rare in peripheral blood.

Quantitative molecular-barcoded 5'-RACE generated the TCR beta libraries. TCRdb re-analysed the 5' RACE reads in MiXCR, keeping a single row per CDR3 protein. The table lists some 140,000 distinct CDR3 sequences, 6% to 8.5% of them singletons, with under 15% in the top ten. The CDR3 runs 13 residues. CDR1 is MNHNS, CDR2 SASEGT, per germline. The source material was blood, either unsorted or a sorted T cell fraction (not recorded which). The rearrangement links TRBV6-1 to TRBJ1-2, with a tentative D call TRBD1 (5 bases). This sequence originates from a female donor with ankylosing spondylitis or in good health (not recorded which). Here the CDR3 DNA reads TGTGCAGTCGGGACCCAAAGGACCATTGGCTACACCTTC. Translated, it gives CAVGTQRTIGYTF.